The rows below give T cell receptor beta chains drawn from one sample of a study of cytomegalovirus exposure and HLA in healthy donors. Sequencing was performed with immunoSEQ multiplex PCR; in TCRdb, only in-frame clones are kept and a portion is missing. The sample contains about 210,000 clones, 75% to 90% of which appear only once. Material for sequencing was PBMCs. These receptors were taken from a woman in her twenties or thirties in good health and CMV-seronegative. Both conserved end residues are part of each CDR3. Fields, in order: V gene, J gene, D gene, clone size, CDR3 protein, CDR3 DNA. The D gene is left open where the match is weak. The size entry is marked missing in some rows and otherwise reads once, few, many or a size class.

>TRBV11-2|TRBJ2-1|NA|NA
CASSLDRNNEQFF
TGTGCCAGCAGCTTAGACAGGAACAATGAGCAGTTCTTC
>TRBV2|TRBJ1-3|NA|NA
CASSEPGEGGNTIYF
TGTGCCAGCAGTGAACCAGGGGAAGGCGGAAACACCATATATTTT
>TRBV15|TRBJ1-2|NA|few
CATQSLTDNYGYTF
TGTGCCACCCAATCCCTGACAGATAACTATGGCTACACCTTC
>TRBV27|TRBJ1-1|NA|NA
CASSSWKQGRVFTEAFF
TGTGCCAGCAGTAGTTGGAAACAGGGTCGGGTGTTCACTGAAGCTTTCTTT
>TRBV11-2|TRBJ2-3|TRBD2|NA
CASSLEGLGARATQYF
TGTGCCAGCAGCTTAGAGGGACTAGGGGCTAGGGCTACGCAGTATTTT
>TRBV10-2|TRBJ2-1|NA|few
CASRDSSYNEQFF
TGCGCCAGCAGAGACAGCTCCTACAATGAGCAGTTCTTC
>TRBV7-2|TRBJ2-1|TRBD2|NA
CASSWLLAGSYNEQFF
TGTGCCAGCAGCTGGCTACTAGCGGGGTCATACAATGAGCAGTTCTTC
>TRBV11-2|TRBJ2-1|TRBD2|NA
CASSRLAGGRNEQFF
TGTGCCAGCAGCCGACTAGCGGGAGGGCGAAATGAGCAGTTCTTC
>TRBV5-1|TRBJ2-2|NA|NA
CASSLEQGLVAGELFF
TGCGCCAGCAGCCTCGAACAGGGTTTGGTCGCCGGGGAGCTGTTTTTT
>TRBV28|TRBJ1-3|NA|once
CASSFVSSGNTIYF
TGTGCCAGCAGTTTTGTGAGCTCTGGAAACACCATATATTTT
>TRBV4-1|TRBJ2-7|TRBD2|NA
CASSQISGSAYEQYF
TGCGCCAGCAGCCAAATAAGCGGGAGTGCCTACGAGCAGTACTTC
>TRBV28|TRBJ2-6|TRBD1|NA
CASSADRVSGANVLTF
TGTGCCAGCAGTGCGGACAGGGTCTCTGGGGCCAACGTCCTGACTTTC
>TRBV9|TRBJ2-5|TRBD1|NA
CASSVDRGWGETQYF
TGTGCCAGCAGCGTAGACAGGGGGTGGGGAGAGACCCAGTACTTC
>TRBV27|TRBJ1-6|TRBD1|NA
CASSLMGQGISPLHF
TGTGCCAGCAGTTTAATGGGACAGGGTATCTCACCCCTCCACTTT
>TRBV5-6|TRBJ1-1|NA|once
CASSLSFRGWGTEAFF
TGTGCCAGCAGCTTAAGCTTTCGGGGATGGGGCACTGAAGCTTTCTTT
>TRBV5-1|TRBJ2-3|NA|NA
CASSWTASTDTQYF
TGCGCCAGCAGCTGGACAGCTAGCACAGATACGCAGTATTTT
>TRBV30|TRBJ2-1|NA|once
CALKWGGPLGEQFF
TGTGCCCTGAAATGGGGGGGCCCCCTCGGTGAGCAGTTCTTC
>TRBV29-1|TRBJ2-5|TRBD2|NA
CSVAGSGRGGETQYF
TGCAGCGTTGCTGGGAGCGGGAGGGGAGGAGAGACCCAGTACTTC
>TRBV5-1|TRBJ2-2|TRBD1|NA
CASSLVQGAAGELFF
TGCGCCAGCAGCTTGGTACAGGGGGCGGCCGGGGAGCTGTTTTTT
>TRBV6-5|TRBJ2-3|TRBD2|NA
CASSLTSGNTDTQYF
TGTGCCAGCAGTTTGACTAGCGGGAACACAGATACGCAGTATTTT
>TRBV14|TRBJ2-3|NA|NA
CASSLGQGGDTQYF
TGTGCCAGCAGCCTCGGGCAGGGCGGAGATACGCAGTATTTT
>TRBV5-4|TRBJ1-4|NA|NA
CASSWGATNEKLFF
TGTGCCAGCAGCTGGGGGGCAACTAATGAAAAACTGTTTTTT
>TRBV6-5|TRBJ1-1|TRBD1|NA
CASRGDRDMNTEAFF
TGTGCCAGCAGAGGGGACAGGGACATGAACACTGAAGCTTTCTTT
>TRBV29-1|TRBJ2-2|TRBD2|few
CSVEERIGLAGAGELFF
TGCAGCGTTGAAGAAAGGATTGGACTAGCGGGAGCCGGGGAGCTGTTTTTT
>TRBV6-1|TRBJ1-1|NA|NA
CASNGGRTEAFF
TGTGCCAGCAATGGGGGCCGCACTGAAGCTTTCTTT
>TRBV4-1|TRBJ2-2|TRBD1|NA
CASSDRGRGHTGELFF
TGCGCCAGCAGCGACCGGGGCAGGGGGCACACCGGGGAGCTGTTTTTT